This TCR beta chain was captured in a study of OX40 agonist ivuxolimab in advanced cancers. Study-wide background: Patients' therapy was ivuxolimab, an antibody that acts as an agonist of OX40 (CD134).

Assay used: immunoSEQ multiplex PCR; TCRdb lists only in-frame clones, some missing. This sample has around 140,000 clones, with approximately 94% found just once. A note on this clone: Its antigen is unknown.

Germline CDR1 KGHSH, CDR2 LQKENI. This CDR3 is built from 13 residues. The V gene end was trimmed by 5 bases and the J gene end by 11 bases; junction bases not matched to a gene: 3. Study-wide findings and caveats: CD8+ T cells (on average) carried more expanded clones than CD4+ T cells.

The sequencing used CD4+ or CD8+ T cells sorted from blood, collected in a trial of the OX40 agonist ivuxolimab. J is TRBJ1-6 and V is TRBV18; TRBD1 matches at 10 bases. The TCR was taken from an adult with an advanced solid tumor such as melanoma, head and neck, liver or kidney cancer. CDR3 amino acids: CASSSGQGAPLHF. The CDR3 region has the DNA TGTGCCAGCTCATCCGGACAGGGGGCACCCCTCCACTTT.